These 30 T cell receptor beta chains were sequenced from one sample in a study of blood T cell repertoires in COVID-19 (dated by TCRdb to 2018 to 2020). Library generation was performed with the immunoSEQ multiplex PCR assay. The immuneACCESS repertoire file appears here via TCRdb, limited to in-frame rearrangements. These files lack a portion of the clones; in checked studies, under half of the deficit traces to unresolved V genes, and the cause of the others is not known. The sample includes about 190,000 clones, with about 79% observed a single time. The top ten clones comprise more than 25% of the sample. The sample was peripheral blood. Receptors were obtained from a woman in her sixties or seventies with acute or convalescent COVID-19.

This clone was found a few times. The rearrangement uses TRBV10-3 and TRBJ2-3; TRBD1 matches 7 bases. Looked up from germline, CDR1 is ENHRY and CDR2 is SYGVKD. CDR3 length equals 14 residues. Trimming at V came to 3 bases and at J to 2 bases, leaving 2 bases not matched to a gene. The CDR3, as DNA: TGTGCCATCAGTGATGGACAGGACACAGATACGCAGTATTTT. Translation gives CAISDGQDTDTQYF.

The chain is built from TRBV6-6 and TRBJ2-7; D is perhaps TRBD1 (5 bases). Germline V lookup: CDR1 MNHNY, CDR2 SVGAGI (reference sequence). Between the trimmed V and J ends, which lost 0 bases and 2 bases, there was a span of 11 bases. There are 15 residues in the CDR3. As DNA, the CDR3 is TGTGCCAGCAGTTACTCCGACAGAGGCCCCTACGAGCAGTACTTC. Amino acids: CASSYSDRGPYEQYF.

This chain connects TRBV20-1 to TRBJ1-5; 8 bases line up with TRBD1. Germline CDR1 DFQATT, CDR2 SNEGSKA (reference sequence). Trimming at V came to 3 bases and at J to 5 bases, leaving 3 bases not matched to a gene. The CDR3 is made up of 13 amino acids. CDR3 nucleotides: TGCAGTGCTAGTACACAGGGGGATCAGCCCCAGCATTTT. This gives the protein CSASTQGDQPQHF.

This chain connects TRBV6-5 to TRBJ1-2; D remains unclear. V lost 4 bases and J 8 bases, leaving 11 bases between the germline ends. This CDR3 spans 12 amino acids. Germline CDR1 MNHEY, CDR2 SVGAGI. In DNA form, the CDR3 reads TGTGCCAGCAGTTTGGACTATGTAGGCTACACCTTC. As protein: CASSLDYVGYTF.

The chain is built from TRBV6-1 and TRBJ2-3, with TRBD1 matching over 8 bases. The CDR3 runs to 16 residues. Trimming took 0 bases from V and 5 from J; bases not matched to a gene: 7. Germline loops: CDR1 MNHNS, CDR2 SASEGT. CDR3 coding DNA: TGTGCCAGCAGTGAAGCGGTGGCAGGGGGCGGAGATACGCAGTATTTT. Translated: CASSEAVAGGGDTQYF.

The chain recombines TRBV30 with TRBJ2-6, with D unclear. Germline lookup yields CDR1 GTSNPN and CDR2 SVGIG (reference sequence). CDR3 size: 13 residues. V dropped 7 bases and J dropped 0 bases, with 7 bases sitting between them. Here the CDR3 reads CALRLSGANVLTF. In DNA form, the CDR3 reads TGTGCCTTGAGACTCTCTGGGGCCAACGTCCTGACTTTC.

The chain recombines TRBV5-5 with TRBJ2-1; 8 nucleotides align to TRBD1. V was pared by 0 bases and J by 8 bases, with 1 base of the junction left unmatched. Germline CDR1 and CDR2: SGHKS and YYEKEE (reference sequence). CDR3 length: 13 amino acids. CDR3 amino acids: CASSLDRGYEQFF. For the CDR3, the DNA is TGTGCCAGCAGCTTGGACAGGGGGTATGAGCAGTTCTTC.

DNA for the CDR3: TGTGCCAGCAGCCAACAGGGGGCCGGGCATGGCTACACCTTC. Protein: CASSQQGAGHGYTF. The V call is TRBV7-3, the J call TRBJ1-2, with 9 positions matching TRBD1. Per germline, CDR1 SGHTA and CDR2 FQGTGA. Trimming took 5 bases from V and 6 from J; bases not matched to a gene: 7. This CDR3 is built from 14 residues. Using reference TRBV7-3 and TRBJ1-2 for the parts outside the CDR3, the full variable domain is GAGVSQTPSNKVTEKGKYVELRCDPISGHTALYWYRQSLGQGPEFLIYFQGTGAADDSGLPNDRFFAVRPEGSVSTLKIQRTERGDSAVYLCASSQQGAGHGYTFGSGTRLTVV.

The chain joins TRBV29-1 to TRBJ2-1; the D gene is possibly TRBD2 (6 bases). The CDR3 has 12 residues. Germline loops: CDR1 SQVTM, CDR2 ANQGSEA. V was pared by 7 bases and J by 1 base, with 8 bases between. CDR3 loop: CSGGESYNEQFF. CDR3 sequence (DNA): TGCAGCGGGGGGGAGTCCTACAATGAGCAGTTCTTC.

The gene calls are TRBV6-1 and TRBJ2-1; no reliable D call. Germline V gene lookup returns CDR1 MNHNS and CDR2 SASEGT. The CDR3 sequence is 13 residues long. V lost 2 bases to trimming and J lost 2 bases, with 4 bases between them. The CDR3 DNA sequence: TGTGCCAGCAGTGAACAGGCCTACAATGAGCAGTTCTTC. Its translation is CASSEQAYNEQFF.

CDR3 region: CASSLGGRSIRSGELFF. The CDR3 DNA follows: TGTGCCAGCAGCTTAGGAGGGAGGAGCATCCGGTCCGGGGAGCTGTTTTTT. The chain couples TRBV7-8 to TRBJ2-2, with a possible D match to TRBD2 (6 bases). This CDR3 contains 17 residues. The V and J ends lost 1 base and 6 bases respectively, with 18 bases between them. CDR1 is SGHVS and CDR2 is FQNEAQ in the germline V gene.

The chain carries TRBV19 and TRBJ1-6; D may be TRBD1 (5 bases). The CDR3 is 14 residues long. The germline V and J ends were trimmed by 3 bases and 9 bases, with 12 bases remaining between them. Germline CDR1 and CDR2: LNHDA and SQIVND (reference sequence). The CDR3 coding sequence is TGTGCCAGTAGTATTCTGGGGCAGGGTTCACCCCTCCACTTT. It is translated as CASSILGQGSPLHF.

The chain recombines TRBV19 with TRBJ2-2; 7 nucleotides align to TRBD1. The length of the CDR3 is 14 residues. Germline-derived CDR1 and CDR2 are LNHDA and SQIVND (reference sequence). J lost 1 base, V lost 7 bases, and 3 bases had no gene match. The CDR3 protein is CASNDRVNTGELFF. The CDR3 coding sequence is TGTGCCAGTAACGACAGGGTGAACACCGGGGAGCTGTTTTTT.

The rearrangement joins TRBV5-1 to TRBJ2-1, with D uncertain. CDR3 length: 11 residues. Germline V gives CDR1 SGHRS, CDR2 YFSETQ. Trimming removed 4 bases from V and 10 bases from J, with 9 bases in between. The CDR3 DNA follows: TGCGCCAGCAGCCACGGTCCCGAGCAGTTCTTC. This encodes CASSHGPEQFF.

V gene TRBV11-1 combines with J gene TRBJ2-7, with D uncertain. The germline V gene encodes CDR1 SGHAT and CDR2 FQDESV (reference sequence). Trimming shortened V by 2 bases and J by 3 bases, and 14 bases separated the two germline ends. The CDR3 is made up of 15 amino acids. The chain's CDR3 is CASSLNRVIGYEQYF. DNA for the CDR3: TGTGCCAGCAGCTTAAACCGGGTGATCGGCTACGAGCAGTACTTC.

The CDR3 coding sequence is TGTGCCAGCAGCTTAGGGGGGAGACTAGCGGGATTGTCCTACGAGCAGTACTTC. Translated: CASSLGGRLAGLSYEQYF. The V call is TRBV11-2, the J call TRBJ2-7, with TRBD2 matching 11 bases. The V gene's germline CDR1 is SGHAT and CDR2 FQNNGV. The CDR3 spans 18 residues. With V trimmed by 1 base and J by 1 base, 9 bases remained unmatched.

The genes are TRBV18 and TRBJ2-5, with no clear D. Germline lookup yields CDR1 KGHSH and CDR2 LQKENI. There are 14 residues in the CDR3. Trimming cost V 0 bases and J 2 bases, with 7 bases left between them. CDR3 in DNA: TGTGCCAGCTCACCACCCCATACTCAAGAGACCCAGTACTTC. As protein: CASSPPHTQETQYF. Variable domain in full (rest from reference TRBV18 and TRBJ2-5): NAGVMQNPRHLVRRRGQEARLRCSPMKGHSHVYWYRQLPEEGLKFMVYLQKENIIDESGMPKERFSAEFPKEGPSILRIQQVVRGDSAAYFCASSPPHTQETQYFGPGTRLLVL.

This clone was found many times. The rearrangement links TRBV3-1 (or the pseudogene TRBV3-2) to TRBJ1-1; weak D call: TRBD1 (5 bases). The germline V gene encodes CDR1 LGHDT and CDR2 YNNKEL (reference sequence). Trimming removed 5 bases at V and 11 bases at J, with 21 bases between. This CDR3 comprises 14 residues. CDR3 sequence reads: CASSSGTPAWWAFF. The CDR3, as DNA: TGTGCCAGCAGCTCAGGGACTCCGGCATGGTGGGCTTTCTTT.

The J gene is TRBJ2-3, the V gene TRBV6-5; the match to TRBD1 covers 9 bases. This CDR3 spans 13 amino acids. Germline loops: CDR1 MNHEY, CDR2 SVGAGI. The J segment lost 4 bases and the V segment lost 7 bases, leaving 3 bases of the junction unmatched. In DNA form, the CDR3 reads TGTGCCAGCACTAGGACAGGGGCAGATACGCAGTATTTT. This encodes CASTRTGADTQYF.

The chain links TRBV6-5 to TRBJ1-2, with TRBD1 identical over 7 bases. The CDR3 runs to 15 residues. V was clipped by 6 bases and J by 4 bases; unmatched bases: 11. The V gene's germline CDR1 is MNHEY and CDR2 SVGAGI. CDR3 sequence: CASSYRQGRGYGYTF. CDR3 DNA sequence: TGTGCCAGCAGCTACCGACAGGGCCGTGGCTATGGCTACACCTTC.

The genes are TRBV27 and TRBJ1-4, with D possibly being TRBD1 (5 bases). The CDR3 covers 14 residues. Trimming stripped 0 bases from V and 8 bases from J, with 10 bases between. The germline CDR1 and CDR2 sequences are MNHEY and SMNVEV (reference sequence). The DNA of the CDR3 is TGTGCCAGCAGTTTATCGGCAGGGCTGGAAAAACTGTTTTTT. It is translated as CASSLSAGLEKLFF.

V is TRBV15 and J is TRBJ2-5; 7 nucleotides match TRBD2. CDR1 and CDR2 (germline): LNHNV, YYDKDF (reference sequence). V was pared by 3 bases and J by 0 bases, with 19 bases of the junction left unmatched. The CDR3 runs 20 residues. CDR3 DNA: TGTGCCACCAGCAGCTGGCCGCCGGGCTACCAAGCGGGGTACCAAGAGACCCAGTACTTC. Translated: CATSSWPPGYQAGYQETQYF.

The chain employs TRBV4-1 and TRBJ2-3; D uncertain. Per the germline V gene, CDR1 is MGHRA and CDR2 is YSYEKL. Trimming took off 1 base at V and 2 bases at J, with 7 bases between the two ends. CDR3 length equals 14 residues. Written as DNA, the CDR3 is TGCGCCAGCAGCCAAGTGGGCTCCACAGATACGCAGTATTTT. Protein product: CASSQVGSTDTQYF.

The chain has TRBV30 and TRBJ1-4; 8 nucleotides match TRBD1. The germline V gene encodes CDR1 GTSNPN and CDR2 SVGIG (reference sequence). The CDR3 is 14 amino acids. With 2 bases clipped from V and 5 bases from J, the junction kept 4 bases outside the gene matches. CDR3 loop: CAWSFDRGNEKLFF. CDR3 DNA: TGTGCCTGGAGTTTCGACAGGGGAAATGAAAAACTGTTTTTT.

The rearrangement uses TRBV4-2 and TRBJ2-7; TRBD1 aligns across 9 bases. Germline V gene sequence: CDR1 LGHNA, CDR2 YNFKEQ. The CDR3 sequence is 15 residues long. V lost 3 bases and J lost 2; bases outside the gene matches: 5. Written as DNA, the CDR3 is TGTGCCAGCAGCCATTCGGGACAGGGCCCCTACGAGCAGTACTTC. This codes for CASSHSGQGPYEQYF.

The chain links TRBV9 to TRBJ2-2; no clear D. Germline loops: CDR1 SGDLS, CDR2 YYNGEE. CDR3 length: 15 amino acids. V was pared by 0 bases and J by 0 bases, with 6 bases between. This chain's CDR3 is CASSVVGANTGELFF. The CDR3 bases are TGTGCCAGCAGCGTAGTTGGAGCGAACACCGGGGAGCTGTTTTTT.

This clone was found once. The CDR3 sequence: CASRPTGGFGYTF. In nucleotides, the CDR3 is TGTGCCAGCAGACCGACAGGGGGATTTGGCTACACCTTC. The chain has TRBV27 and TRBJ1-2, with 9 bases aligning to TRBD1. This CDR3 region has 13 residues. The germline V gene encodes CDR1 MNHEY and CDR2 SMNVEV (reference sequence). J lost 7 bases, V lost 6 bases, and 6 bases had no gene match.

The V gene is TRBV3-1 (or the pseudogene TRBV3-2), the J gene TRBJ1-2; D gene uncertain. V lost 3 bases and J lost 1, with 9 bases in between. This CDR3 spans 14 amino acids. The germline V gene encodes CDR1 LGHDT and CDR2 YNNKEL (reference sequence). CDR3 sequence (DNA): TGTGCCAGCAGCCAGCGGTACGGTAACTATGGCTACACCTTC. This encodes CASSQRYGNYGYTF.

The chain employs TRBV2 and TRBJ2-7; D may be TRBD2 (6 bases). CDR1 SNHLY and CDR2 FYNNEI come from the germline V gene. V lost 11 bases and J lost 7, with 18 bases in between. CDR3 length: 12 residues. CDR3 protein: CAGRLDLDEQYF. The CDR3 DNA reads TGTGCCGGAAGACTAGATCTGGATGAGCAGTACTTC.

CDR3 amino acids: CASSLSASSTDTQYF. The CDR3 DNA follows: TGTGCCAGCAGCTTAAGCGCCTCTAGCACAGATACGCAGTATTTT. The chain joins TRBV7-3 to TRBJ2-3; D remains ambiguous. The V end was cut by 1 base, the J end by 0 bases, with 8 bases between. There are 15 residues in the CDR3. The germline CDR1 and CDR2 sequences are SGHTA and FQGTGA. Variable domain in full (rest from reference TRBV7-3 and TRBJ2-3): GAGVSQTPSNKVTEKGKYVELRCDPISGHTALYWYRQSLGQGPEFLIYFQGTGAADDSGLPNDRFFAVRPEGSVSTLKIQRTERGDSAVYLCASSLSASSTDTQYFGPGTRLTVL.